What follows are 29 T cell receptor beta chains derived from one specimen sequenced in a study. Each CDR3 protein is one row after TCRdb ran MiXCR on the RT-PCR reads. The sample has about 680,000 distinct CDR3 sequences, approximately 15% seen once; the top ten hold 3.6%. Specimen: memory CD4+ T cells from blood. The receptor set was obtained from a female donor in good health, serving as a healthy control.

The chain has TRBV12-3 or TRBV12-4 and TRBJ2-2; no definite D call. V was clipped by 6 bases and J by 5 bases, with 13 bases between them. The CDR3 contains 14 residues. CDR3 loop: CASREAQLTGELFF. As DNA, the CDR3 is TGTGCCAGCAGAGAAGCTCAGCTGACCGGGGAGCTGTTTTTT.

The V and J genes are TRBV27 and TRBJ2-3, with 7 bases fitting TRBD2. The J segment lost 2 bases and the V segment lost 2 bases, leaving 7 bases of the junction unmatched. The CDR3 length is 16 residues. In germline, CDR1 is MNHEY, CDR2 SMNVEV (reference sequence). The CDR3 sequence is CASSLVASGYTDTQYF. The DNA of the CDR3 is TGTGCCAGCAGTTTAGTAGCTAGCGGCTACACAGATACGCAGTATTTT.

This clonotype was found many times. This chain links TRBV7-8 with TRBJ2-3, with a possible D match to TRBD1 (6 bases). Trimming removed 9 bases at V and 9 bases at J, with 19 bases between. CDR3 length: 13 residues. The V gene's germline CDR1 is SGHVS and CDR2 FQNEAQ. CDR3 bases: TGTGCCAGTTCTCCTACAGGGAAGGAGACGCAGTATTTT. This encodes CASSPTGKETQYF.

This clonotype was seen a few times. The chain is built from TRBV5-1 and TRBJ1-4, with TRBD1 matching 8 bases. CDR1 and CDR2 from the germline V gene are SGHRS and YFSETQ. The CDR3 is made up of 15 amino acids. The junction had 7 bases not matched to a gene; V was cut back by 4 bases and J by 5 bases. CDR3 in DNA: TGCGCCAGCAGCCCCTCGACAGGGGTAAATGAAAAACTGTTTTTT. Protein product: CASSPSTGVNEKLFF.

This clonotype was seen many times. The chain joins TRBV12-3 or TRBV12-4 to TRBJ2-7; TRBD1 aligns across 12 bases. The CDR3 consists of 16 residues. V was pared by 9 bases and J by 5 bases, with 14 bases of the junction left unmatched. CDR3 region: CASQLLGQGASDEQYF. In nucleotides, the CDR3 is TGTGCCAGTCAGTTGTTGGGACAGGGGGCGTCGGACGAGCAGTACTTC.

This clonotype was counted a few times. This chain uses TRBV20-1 with TRBJ2-5; 11 bases fit TRBD2. The CDR3 runs to 14 residues. CDR1 is DFQATT, CDR2 SNEGSKA, per germline (reference sequence). The V gene end was trimmed by 5 bases and the J gene end by 5 bases; junction bases not matched to a gene: 7. CDR3 nucleotides: TGCAGTGCTGATAGCGGGAGGGTTGGTGAGACCCAGTACTTC. This translates into CSADSGRVGETQYF.

The sample holds many counts of this clonotype. The chain is built from TRBV29-1 and TRBJ2-7, with 7 bases matching TRBD1. Germline CDR1 and CDR2: SQVTM and ANQGSEA. There are 14 residues in the CDR3. Germline trimming cut 3 bases from V and 7 bases from J; bases unmatched to any gene: 12. The CDR3 DNA reads TGCAGCGTTGAGGGTCAGAAGGGGGCAACGGAGCAGTACTTC. It yields the protein CSVEGQKGATEQYF.

V is TRBV9 and J is TRBJ1-1, with D unresolved. V lost 0 bases and J lost 0, with 24 bases in between. This CDR3 region has 20 residues. Germline CDR1 is SGDLS and CDR2 is YYNGEE. The CDR3 nucleotides read TGTGCCAGCAGCGTAGATTTCGGTCTGAGGAATGCAAGGATGAACACTGAAGCTTTCTTT. This sequence encodes CASSVDFGLRNARMNTEAFF.

The sample holds a few counts of this clonotype. The DNA for the CDR3 is TGTGCCAGCAGGGAGAGCGGGAGTCATGACAATGAGCAGTTCTTC. Protein sequence: CASRESGSHDNEQFF. This sequence joins TRBV6-5 and TRBJ2-1; 8 bases are a match to TRBD2. This CDR3 has 15 residues. In germline, CDR1 is MNHEY, CDR2 SVGAGI. V gave up 6 bases and J gave up 5 bases; unmatched junction bases: 9.

This clonotype was observed a handful of times. The V gene is TRBV11-2, the J gene TRBJ1-1, with 7 nucleotides matching TRBD1. Germline CDR1 reads SGHAT; CDR2 reads FQNNGV. Losses at the gene ends were 6 bases for V and 5 bases for J; bases not matched to a gene: 3. The CDR3 covers 12 residues. The chain's CDR3 is CASRHRGTEAFF. The DNA of the CDR3 is TGTGCCAGCAGACACAGGGGTACTGAAGCTTTCTTT. Filled out from reference TRBV11-2 and TRBJ1-1, the complete variable domain reads EAGVAQSPRYKIIEKRQSVAFWCNPISGHATLYWYQQILGQGPKLLIQFQNNGVVDDSQLPKDRFSAERLKGVDSTLKIQPAKLEDSAVYLCASRHRGTEAFFGQGTRLTVV.

The CDR3 loop reads CATSDGQGRDGYTF. As DNA, the CDR3 is TGTGCCACCAGTGATGGACAGGGAAGGGATGGCTACACCTTC. The gene calls are TRBV24-1 and TRBJ1-2, with 8 bases matching TRBD1. The germline V gene has CDR1 KGHDR and CDR2 SFDVKD. This CDR3 is built from 14 residues. V shed 3 bases, J shed 6 bases, and the junction held 5 bases outside the gene matches.

This chain uses TRBV30 with TRBJ1-6; D is undetermined. CDR1 GTSNPN and CDR2 SVGIG come from the germline V gene (reference sequence). The CDR3 consists of 18 residues. V was clipped by 1 base and J by 13 bases, with 29 bases between them. The CDR3 reads CAWSAASSGQVGKVPLHF. CDR3 sequence (DNA): TGTGCCTGGAGTGCCGCTTCGTCAGGTCAAGTTGGGAAGGTCCCCCTCCACTTT.

The chain combines TRBV28 with TRBJ1-4; the match to TRBD1 covers 8 bases. The CDR3 length is 14 residues. From germline, CDR1 is MDHEN and CDR2 SYDVKM. The J segment lost 6 bases and the V segment lost 7 bases, leaving 7 bases of the junction unmatched. Here the CDR3 reads CASIDRGLDEKLFF. The DNA for the CDR3 is TGTGCCAGCATCGACAGGGGTCTTGATGAAAAACTGTTTTTT.

This clonotype was found a few times. This chain joins TRBV7-2 and TRBJ1-2, with 7 bases aligning to TRBD1. The CDR3 runs to 15 residues. Germline V gene sequence: CDR1 SGHTA, CDR2 FQGNSA. V lost 5 bases, J lost 9 bases, and 15 bases stayed unmatched. The CDR3 region is CASSARGGQGGSYTF. The CDR3, as DNA: TGTGCCAGCAGCGCCAGGGGGGGGCAGGGAGGGAGCTACACCTTC.

This clonotype showed up many times. The chain is built from TRBV4-3 and TRBJ2-7; 9 positions match TRBD1. V lost 4 bases and J lost 2; bases outside the gene matches: 6. CDR3 length: 15 amino acids. Germline V CDR1 and CDR2: LGHNA, YSLEER. CDR3 sequence (DNA): TGCGCCAGCAGCCGAACAGGGGGCAAAGCCTACGAGCAGTACTTC. It yields the protein CASSRTGGKAYEQYF.

Regarding this clonotype: This clone may be a read error of a much larger clone one base away. The V call is TRBV6-2 or TRBV6-3, the J call TRBJ2-3, with TRBD1 identical over 9 bases. V dropped 11 bases and J dropped 5; count of bases not matched to a gene: 11. CDR3 length: 14 amino acids. Germline values: CDR1 MNHEY, CDR2 SVGEGT. The CDR3 region has the DNA TGTGCCGGCGGACAGGGGTCCCTCATAGATACGCAGTATTTT. Protein: CAGGQGSLIDTQYF.

Many counts were recorded for this clonotype. V is TRBV20-1 and J is TRBJ2-7; TRBD2 is a possible D gene (6 bases). V gave up 2 bases and J gave up 3 bases, with 17 bases separating them. The V gene's germline CDR1 is DFQATT and CDR2 SNEGSKA (reference sequence). The CDR3 consists of 15 residues. CDR3: CSARKAGQQSYEQYF. The CDR3 DNA follows: TGCAGTGCTAGAAAGGCGGGGCAACAGAGCTACGAGCAGTACTTC.

The chain couples TRBV5-1 to TRBJ2-5; perhaps D is TRBD1 or TRBD2 (5 bases each). The CDR3 has 17 amino acids. Germline V gives CDR1 SGHRS, CDR2 YFSETQ. V was cut by 4 bases and J by 4 bases, with 23 bases left in between. The CDR3 protein is CASSPTAEGTLGETQYF. The CDR3 DNA is TGCGCCAGCAGCCCCACGGCAGAAGGGACCTTAGGAGAGACCCAGTACTTC.

This clonotype was detected a few times. This rearrangement joins TRBV12-3 or TRBV12-4 to TRBJ1-5; D may be TRBD1 (5 bases). With 3 bases removed from V and 1 base from J, the gap between germline ends came to 19 bases. CDR3 length: 18 amino acids. CDR3 nucleotide sequence: TGTGCCAGCAGTTTTTTATTCGGGGGAGGGCCAAGCAATCAGCCCCAGCATTTT. As protein: CASSFLFGGGPSNQPQHF.

V is TRBV5-1 and J is TRBJ2-1, with 11 positions matching TRBD1. Germline values: CDR1 SGHRS, CDR2 YFSETQ. J gave up 5 bases and V 5 bases, and 15 bases lay outside the gene matches. CDR3 length: 18 amino acids. The CDR3 DNA is TGCGCCAGCAGTTCCGGGACAGGGGGAGTCGGGGAGGACAATGAGCAGTTCTTC. Amino acids: CASSSGTGGVGEDNEQFF. Together with reference TRBV5-1 and TRBJ2-1, the CDR3 gives the full variable domain: KAGVTQTPRYLIKTRGQQVTLSCSPISGHRSVSWYQQTPGQGLQFLFEYFSETQRNKGNFPGRFSGRQFSNSRSEMNVSTLELGDSALYLCASSSGTGGVGEDNEQFFGPGTRLTVL.

This chain links TRBV18 with TRBJ2-5; 7 nucleotides match TRBD1. The J segment lost 4 bases and the V segment lost 1 base, leaving 3 bases of the junction unmatched. This CDR3 spans 14 amino acids. CDR1 KGHSH and CDR2 LQKENI come from the germline V gene. The CDR3 DNA follows: TGTGCCAGCTCACCACGGAGACAGGGAGAGACCCAGTACTTC. This gives the protein CASSPRRQGETQYF.

This clonotype was seen repeatedly, ten times or more. The rearrangement links TRBV6-5 to TRBJ2-5; D is unresolved. The germline V gene encodes CDR1 MNHEY and CDR2 SVGAGI. Deletions cut 2 bases from V and 6 bases from J, with 13 bases between. This CDR3 is 14 amino acids long. Here the CDR3 reads CASSYAWTEQTQYF. Written as DNA, the CDR3 is TGTGCCAGCAGTTACGCATGGACGGAACAGACCCAGTACTTC.

The CDR3 protein is CSARDPRAGGSSYEQYF. The CDR3 region has the DNA TGCAGTGCCCGCGATCCCAGAGCGGGAGGAAGCTCCTACGAGCAGTACTTC. The V gene is TRBV20-1, the J gene TRBJ2-7; 9 nucleotides match TRBD2. This CDR3 is built from 17 residues. V trimming: 6 bases; J trimming: 0 bases; junction bases outside the gene matches: 15. CDR1 DFQATT and CDR2 SNEGSKA come from the germline V gene (reference sequence).

This clonotype was counted at least ten times. This CDR3 is CASSFEPGEQFF. DNA of the CDR3: TGTGCCAGCAGCTTTGAGCCGGGAGAGCAGTTCTTC. The chain employs TRBV7-2 and TRBJ2-1; D perhaps matches TRBD2 (5 bases). The ends were cut back, 3 bases at V and 10 bases at J, with 10 bases in the middle. The germline CDR1 and CDR2 sequences are SGHTA and FQGNSA. This CDR3 has 12 amino acids.

The chain employs TRBV4-2 and TRBJ2-2; D is unresolved. V was trimmed by 3 bases and J by 0 bases, leaving 11 bases between them. There are 16 residues in the CDR3. CDR1 LGHNA and CDR2 YNFKEQ come from the germline V gene. As DNA, the CDR3 is TGTGCCAGCAGCCACCGTAGTGGAGCGAACACCGGGGAGCTGTTTTTT. Amino acid sequence: CASSHRSGANTGELFF.

This clonotype came up a few times. This chain connects TRBV12-3 or TRBV12-4 to TRBJ1-1; D uncertain. The CDR3 loop spans 14 amino acids. The V end was cut by 0 bases, the J end by 6 bases, with 11 bases between. The CDR3 protein is CASSLAVGEAEAFF. For the CDR3, the DNA is TGTGCCAGCAGTTTAGCCGTCGGGGAGGCTGAAGCTTTCTTT.

This clonotype was counted only a few times. V usage is TRBV20-1 and J usage is TRBJ1-5; 7 nucleotides agree with TRBD1. Germline-derived CDR1 and CDR2 are DFQATT and SNEGSKA (reference sequence). CDR3 length: 14 amino acids. V was pared by 5 bases and J by 2 bases, with 6 bases of the junction left unmatched. This chain's CDR3 is CSASRQGGNQPQHF. The CDR3 DNA reads TGCAGTGCTTCGAGACAGGGTGGCAATCAGCCCCAGCATTTT.

This clonotype was observed many times. A read error may account for a junction end that differs from germline. The chain is built from TRBV12-3 or TRBV12-4 and TRBJ2-5, with TRBD2 matching 7 bases. The CDR3 extends over 15 amino acids. For the CDR3, the DNA is TGTGCCAGCAGTTTTATTAGCGGACTAGGAGAGGCCCAGTACTTC. Translated, it gives CASSFISGLGEAQYF.

This chain joins TRBV15 and TRBJ2-2, with TRBD1 identical over 8 bases. This CDR3 has 15 residues. Trimming at V came to 9 bases and at J to 2 bases, leaving 8 bases not matched to a gene. Germline V gives CDR1 LNHNV, CDR2 YYDKDF (reference sequence). Written as DNA, the CDR3 is TGTGCCACTTCCGCAGGGGGCCCCAACACCGGGGAGCTGTTTTTT. Protein product: CATSAGGPNTGELFF.